This TCR beta chain comes out of a study of OX40 agonist ivuxolimab in advanced cancers. At the level of the study: Past anti-PD-1, anti-PD-L1 or anti-CTLA-4 therapy was accepted, and 40% had received some. Study conclusions and caveats: Some nonresponders also had low normalized T-cell clonal expansion. The study found among the lowest clonal expansion in partial responders at 0.1-3.0 mg/kg.

Only in-frame clones appear in the TCRdb table, and some are missing; sequencing was by immunoSEQ multiplex PCR. Counted here are more than 95,000 clones, 94% occurring once; the ten biggest clones make up 0.15% to 0.2%. Trimming shortened V by 3 bases and J by 2 bases, and 5 bases separated the two germline ends. In germline, CDR1 is SQVTM, CDR2 ANQGSEA. The CDR3 totals 13 residues. Of note for this clone: Its antigen is undetermined.

The V call is TRBV29-1, the J call TRBJ2-6; D is unclear. The source was CD4+ or CD8+ T cells sorted from blood, collected in a trial of the OX40 agonist ivuxolimab. This TCR was recovered from an adult with an advanced solid tumor such as melanoma, head and neck, liver or kidney cancer. In DNA, the CDR3 is TGCAGCGTTGACAGAGCTGGGGCCAACGTCCTGACTTTC. It codes for CSVDRAGANVLTF.